Listed here are 11 T cell receptor beta chains from one sample, sequenced in a study of cytomegalovirus exposure and HLA in healthy donors. The PCR employed 60 Vbeta primers together with 13 Jbeta primers. Only in-frame clones appear in the TCRdb table, and some are missing; sequencing was by immunoSEQ multiplex PCR. With 100,000 to 150,000 clones in the sample, the ten largest clones hold approximately 1.7%. The sequenced material came from PBMCs. The receptors here all came from a man aged 18 to 30 in good health and CMV-seronegative.

The chain links TRBV28 to TRBJ1-2; 9 nucleotides line up with TRBD1. Germline-derived CDR1 and CDR2 are MDHEN and SYDVKM. The trim removed 7 bases at V and 8 bases at J, leaving 11 bases unmatched. The CDR3 spans 14 residues. The CDR3: CASTPPWTGDGYTF. As DNA, the CDR3 is TGTGCCAGCACACCACCTTGGACAGGGGACGGCTACACCTTC.

The rearrangement uses TRBV5-6 and TRBJ2-3; TRBD2 agrees at 8 bases. Germline CDR1 SGHDT, CDR2 YYEEEE. Trimming at V came to 0 bases and at J to 1 base, leaving 4 bases not matched to a gene. The CDR3 covers 16 residues. For the CDR3, the DNA is TGTGCCAGCAGCTTGGAAGCGGGAGTCGGCACAGATACGCAGTATTTT. It codes for CASSLEAGVGTDTQYF. The full variable domain, rest sourced from reference TRBV5-6 and TRBJ2-3, is DAGVTQSPTHLIKTRGQQVTLRCSPKSGHDTVSWYQQALGQGPQFIFQYYEEEERQRGNFPDRFSGHQFPNYSSELNVNALLLGDSALYLCASSLEAGVGTDTQYFGPGTRLTVL.

The chain recombines TRBV28 with TRBJ2-3; maybe TRBD2 (6 bases). V dropped 2 bases and J dropped 6 bases, with 15 bases sitting between them. This CDR3 has 15 residues. The V gene's germline CDR1 is MDHEN and CDR2 SYDVKM. CDR3 amino acids: CASSLAGRTADTQYF. Here the CDR3 DNA reads TGTGCCAGCAGTTTAGCGGGGAGAACCGCGGATACGCAGTATTTT.

The gene calls are TRBV9 and TRBJ1-2; 10 positions agree with TRBD1. J lost 4 bases, V lost 4 bases, and 13 bases had no gene match. This CDR3 comprises 17 residues. Germline V gene lookup returns CDR1 SGDLS and CDR2 YYNGEE. The CDR3 loop reads CASSPGQGDETSYGYTF. CDR3 bases: TGTGCCAGCAGCCCCGGACAGGGGGACGAGACGAGCTATGGCTACACCTTC.

The chain couples TRBV10-3 to TRBJ2-5; 7 bases are shared with TRBD2. The end of the DNA fits TRBJ2-7 better, so the J call may be wrong. CDR1 ENHRY and CDR2 SYGVKD come from the germline V gene. The CDR3 totals 15 residues. CDR3 bases: TGTGCCATCAGTGTACTCGGGACTACCTCCTACGAGCAGTACTTC. Its translation is CAISVLGTTSYEQYF.

V usage is TRBV29-1 and J usage is TRBJ2-1, with 11 bases aligning to TRBD2. Germline CDR1 and CDR2: SQVTM and ANQGSEA. J gave up 6 bases and V 6 bases, and 7 bases lay outside the gene matches. The CDR3 totals 14 residues. Here the CDR3 reads CSVPTSGNPNEQFF. The CDR3 DNA is TGCAGCGTACCGACTAGCGGGAACCCCAATGAGCAGTTCTTC.

The chain uses TRBV6-5 and TRBJ2-7; TRBD1 aligns across 8 bases. J was trimmed by 0 bases and V by 7 bases; bases with no gene match: 5. Germline assignment: CDR1 MNHEY and CDR2 SVGAGI. This CDR3 spans 14 amino acids. The CDR3 DNA is TGTGCCAGCACCACGGGGACAGGCTCCTACGAGCAGTACTTC. This gives the protein CASTTGTGSYEQYF.

This chain links TRBV11-1 with TRBJ2-7; the match to TRBD1 covers 7 bases. CDR1 and CDR2 from the germline V gene are SGHAT and FQDESV (reference sequence). The CDR3 extends over 13 amino acids. V shed 7 bases and J 6 bases; nucleotides not matched to a gene: 9. The CDR3 nucleotides are TGTGCCAGCAACCGACAGGGCGTGGGCGAGCAGTACTTC. It is translated as CASNRQGVGEQYF.

The rearrangement uses TRBV28 and TRBJ1-5; the D is unclear. Trimming took 3 bases from V and 9 from J, leaving 15 bases between them. This CDR3 is built from 14 residues. Looked up from germline, CDR1 is MDHEN and CDR2 is SYDVKM. CDR3 nucleotides: TGTGCCAGCAGTTTTAGGCAGGCCAATGTGCCCCAGCATTTT. Translation gives CASSFRQANVPQHF. Using reference TRBV28 and TRBJ1-5 for the parts outside the CDR3, the full variable domain is DVKVTQSSRYLVKRTGEKVFLECVQDMDHENMFWYRQDPGLGLRLIYFSYDVKMKEKGDIPEGYSVSREKKERFSLILESASTNQTSMYLCASSFRQANVPQHFGDGTRLSIL.

This sequence joins TRBV5-1 and TRBJ2-7; TRBD1 matches at 12 bases. Looked up from germline, CDR1 is SGHRS and CDR2 is YFSETQ. The CDR3 sequence is 17 residues long. V gave up 2 bases and J gave up 7 bases; unmatched junction bases: 13. The CDR3 DNA reads TGCGCCAGCAGCTTTTATGGGCCGGGACAGGGGGCGCGAGAGCAGTACTTC. The encoded protein is CASSFYGPGQGAREQYF.

The CDR3 DNA is TGTGCCAGCAGTGAACTCCCGCAGATCAGCTCTGGAAACACCATATATTTT. Residues: CASSELPQISSGNTIYF. V and J are TRBV2 and TRBJ1-3; D not certain. The CDR3 is 17 amino acids. With 2 bases removed from V and 0 bases from J, the gap between germline ends came to 14 bases. Per the germline V gene, CDR1 is SNHLY and CDR2 is FYNNEI.